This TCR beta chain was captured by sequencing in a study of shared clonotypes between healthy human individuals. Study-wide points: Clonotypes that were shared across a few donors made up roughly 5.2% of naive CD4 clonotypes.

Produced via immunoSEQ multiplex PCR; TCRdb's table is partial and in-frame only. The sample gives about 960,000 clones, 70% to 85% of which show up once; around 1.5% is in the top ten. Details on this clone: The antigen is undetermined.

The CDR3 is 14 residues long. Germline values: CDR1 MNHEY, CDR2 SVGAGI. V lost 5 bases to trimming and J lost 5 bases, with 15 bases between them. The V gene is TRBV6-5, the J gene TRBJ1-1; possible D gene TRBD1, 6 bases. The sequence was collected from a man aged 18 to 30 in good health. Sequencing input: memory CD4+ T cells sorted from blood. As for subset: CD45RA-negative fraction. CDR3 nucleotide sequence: TGTGCCAGCAGTGCCCACAGGGAGAGGACTGAAGCTTTCTTT. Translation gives CASSAHRERTEAFF.